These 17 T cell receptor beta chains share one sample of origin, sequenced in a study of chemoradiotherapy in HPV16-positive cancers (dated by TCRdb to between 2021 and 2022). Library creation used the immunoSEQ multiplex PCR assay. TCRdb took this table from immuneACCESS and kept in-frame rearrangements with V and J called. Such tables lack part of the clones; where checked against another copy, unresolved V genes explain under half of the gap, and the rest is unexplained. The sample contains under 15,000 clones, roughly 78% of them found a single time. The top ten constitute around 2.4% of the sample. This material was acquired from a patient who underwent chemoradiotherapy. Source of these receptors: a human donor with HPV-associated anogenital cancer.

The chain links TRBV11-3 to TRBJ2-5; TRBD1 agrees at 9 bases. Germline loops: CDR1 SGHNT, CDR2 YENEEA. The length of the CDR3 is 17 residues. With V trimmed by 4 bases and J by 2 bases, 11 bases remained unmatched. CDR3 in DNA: TGTGCCAGCAGCTACCGATCTCGACAGGGGGGACAAGAGACCCAGTACTTC. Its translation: CASSYRSRQGGQETQYF.

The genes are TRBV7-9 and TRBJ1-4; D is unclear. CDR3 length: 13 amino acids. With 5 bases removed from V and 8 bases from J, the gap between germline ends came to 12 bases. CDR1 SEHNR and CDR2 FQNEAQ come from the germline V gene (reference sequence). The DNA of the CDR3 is TGTGCCAGCAGCCCCTTTTCGGTCGAAAAACTGTTTTTT. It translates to CASSPFSVEKLFF.

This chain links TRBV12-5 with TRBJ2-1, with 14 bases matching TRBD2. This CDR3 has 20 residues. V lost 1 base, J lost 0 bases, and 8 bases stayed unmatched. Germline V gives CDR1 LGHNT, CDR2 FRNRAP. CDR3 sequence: CASGLGQGLAGASSYNEQFF. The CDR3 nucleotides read TGTGCTAGTGGTTTGGGGCAGGGACTAGCGGGGGCCTCCTCCTACAATGAGCAGTTCTTC.

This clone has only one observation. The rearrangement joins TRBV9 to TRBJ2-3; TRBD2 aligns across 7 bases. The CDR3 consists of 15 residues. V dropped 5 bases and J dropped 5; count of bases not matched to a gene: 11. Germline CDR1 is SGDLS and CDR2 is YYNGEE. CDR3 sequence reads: CASSGTSGVQDTQYF. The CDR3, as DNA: TGTGCCAGCAGTGGTACAAGCGGGGTCCAAGATACGCAGTATTTT.

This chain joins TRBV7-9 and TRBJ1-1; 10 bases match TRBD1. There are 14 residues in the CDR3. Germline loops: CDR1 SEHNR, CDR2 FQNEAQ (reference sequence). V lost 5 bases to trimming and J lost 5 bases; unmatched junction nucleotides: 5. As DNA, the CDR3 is TGTGCCAGCAGCCGTGACAGGGGGCATACTGAAGCTTTCTTT. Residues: CASSRDRGHTEAFF.

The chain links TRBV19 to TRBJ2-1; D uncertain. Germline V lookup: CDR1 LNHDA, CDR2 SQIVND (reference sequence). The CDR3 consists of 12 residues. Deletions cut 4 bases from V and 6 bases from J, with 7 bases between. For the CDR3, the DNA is TGTGCCAGTAGTAACAACCCCAATGAGCAGTTCTTC. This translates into CASSNNPNEQFF.

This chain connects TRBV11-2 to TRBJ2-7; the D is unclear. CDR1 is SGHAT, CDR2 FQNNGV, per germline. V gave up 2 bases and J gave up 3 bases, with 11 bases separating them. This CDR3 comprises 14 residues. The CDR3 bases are TGTGCCAGCAGCTTACACGGGCAGATCTACGAGCAGTACTTC. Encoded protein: CASSLHGQIYEQYF.

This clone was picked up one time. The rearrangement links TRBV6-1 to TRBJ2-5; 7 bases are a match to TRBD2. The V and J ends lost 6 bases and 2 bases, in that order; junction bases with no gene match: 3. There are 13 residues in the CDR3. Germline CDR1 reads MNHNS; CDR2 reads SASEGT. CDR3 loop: CASSLAVQETQYF. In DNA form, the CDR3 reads TGTGCCAGCAGCCTAGCGGTTCAAGAGACCCAGTACTTC.

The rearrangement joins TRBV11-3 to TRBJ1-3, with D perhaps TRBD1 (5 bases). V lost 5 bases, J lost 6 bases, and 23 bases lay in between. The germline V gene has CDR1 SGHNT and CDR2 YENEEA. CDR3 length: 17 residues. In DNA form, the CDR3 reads TGTGCCAGCAGCAAAGGAAGGTGGGACTCCTCGGAAAACACCATATATTTT. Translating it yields CASSKGRWDSSENTIYF.

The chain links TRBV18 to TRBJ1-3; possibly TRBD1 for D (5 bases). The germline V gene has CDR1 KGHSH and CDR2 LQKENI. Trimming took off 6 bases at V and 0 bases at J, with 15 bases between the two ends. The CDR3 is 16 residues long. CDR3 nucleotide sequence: TGTGCCAGCTCCCCCGGGACGCCGAACTCTGGAAACACCATATATTTT. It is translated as CASSPGTPNSGNTIYF.

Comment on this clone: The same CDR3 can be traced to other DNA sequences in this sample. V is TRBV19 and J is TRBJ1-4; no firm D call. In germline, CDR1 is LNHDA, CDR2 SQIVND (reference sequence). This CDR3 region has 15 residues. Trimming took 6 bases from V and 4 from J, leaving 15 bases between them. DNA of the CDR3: TGTGCCAGTAGAGTGCGGCACGGCGGTAATGAAAAACTGTTTTTT. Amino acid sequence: CASRVRHGGNEKLFF.

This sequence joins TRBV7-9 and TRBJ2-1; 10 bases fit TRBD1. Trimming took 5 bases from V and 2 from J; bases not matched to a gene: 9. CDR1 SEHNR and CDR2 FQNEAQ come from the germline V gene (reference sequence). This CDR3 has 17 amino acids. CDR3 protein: CASSGPRDRGPYNEQFF. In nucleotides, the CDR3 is TGTGCCAGCAGCGGACCCCGGGACAGGGGTCCCTACAATGAGCAGTTCTTC.

CDR3 sequence (DNA): TGTGCCAGCAGCACGGAAACGGCGGGGGAGCAGTACTTC. Translation gives CASSTETAGEQYF. The chain is built from TRBV7-2 and TRBJ2-7; tentative D call: TRBD2 (6 bases). Germline assignment: CDR1 SGHTA and CDR2 FQGNSA. Trimming removed 5 bases at V and 7 bases at J, with 15 bases between. There are 13 residues in the CDR3.

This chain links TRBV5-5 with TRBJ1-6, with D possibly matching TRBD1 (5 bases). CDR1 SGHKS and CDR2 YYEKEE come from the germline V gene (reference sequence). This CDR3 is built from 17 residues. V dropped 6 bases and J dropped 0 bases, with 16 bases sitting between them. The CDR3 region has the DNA TGTGCCAGCACGCCGGGACTCCTTCGCTCCTATAATTCACCCCTCCACTTT. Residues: CASTPGLLRSYNSPLHF.

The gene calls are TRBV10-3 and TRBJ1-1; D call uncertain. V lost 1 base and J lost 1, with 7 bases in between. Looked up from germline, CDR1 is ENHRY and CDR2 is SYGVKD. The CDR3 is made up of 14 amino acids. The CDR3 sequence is CAISEYGQNTEAFF. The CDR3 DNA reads TGTGCCATCAGTGAGTACGGGCAGAACACTGAAGCTTTCTTT.

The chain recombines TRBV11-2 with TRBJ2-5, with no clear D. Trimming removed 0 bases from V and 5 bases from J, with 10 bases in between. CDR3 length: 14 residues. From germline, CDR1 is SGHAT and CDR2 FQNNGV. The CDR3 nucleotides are TGTGCCAGCAGCTTAGACGGTTCTTCGGAGACCCAGTACTTC. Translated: CASSLDGSSETQYF.

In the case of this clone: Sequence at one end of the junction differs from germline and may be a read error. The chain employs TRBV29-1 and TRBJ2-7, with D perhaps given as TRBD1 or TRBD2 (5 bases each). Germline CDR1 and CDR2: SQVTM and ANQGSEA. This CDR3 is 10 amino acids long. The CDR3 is CSVEEGVLNF. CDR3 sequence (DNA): TGCAGCGTTGAAGAGGGGGTTCTGAACTTC.